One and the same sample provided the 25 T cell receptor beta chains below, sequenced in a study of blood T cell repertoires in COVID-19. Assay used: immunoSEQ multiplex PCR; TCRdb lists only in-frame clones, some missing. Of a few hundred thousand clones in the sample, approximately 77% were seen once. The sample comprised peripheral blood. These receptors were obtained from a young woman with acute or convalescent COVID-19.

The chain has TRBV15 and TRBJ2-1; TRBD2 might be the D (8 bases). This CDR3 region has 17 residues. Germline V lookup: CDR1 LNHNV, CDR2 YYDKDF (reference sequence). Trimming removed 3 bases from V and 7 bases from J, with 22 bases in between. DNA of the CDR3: TGTGCCACCAGCAGGAGACAGGGAACCGGACTAGCTAATGAGCAGTTCTTC. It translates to CATSRRQGTGLANEQFF. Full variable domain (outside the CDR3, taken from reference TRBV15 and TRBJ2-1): DAMVIQNPRYQVTQFGKPVTLSCSQTLNHNVMYWYQQKSSQAPKLLFHYYDKDFNNEADTPDNFQSRRPNTSFCFLDIRSPGLGDTAMYLCATSRRQGTGLANEQFFGPGTRLTVL.

The CDR3 loop is CASSYSMAGSNQPQHF. CDR3 nucleotides: TGTGCCAGCAGTTACTCGATGGCGGGTTCTAATCAGCCCCAGCATTTT. The chain uses TRBV6-2 or TRBV6-3 and TRBJ1-5; D not certain. Trimming removed 0 bases from V and 4 bases from J, with 13 bases in between. This CDR3 has 16 residues. Germline lookup yields CDR1 MNHEY and CDR2 SVGEGT.

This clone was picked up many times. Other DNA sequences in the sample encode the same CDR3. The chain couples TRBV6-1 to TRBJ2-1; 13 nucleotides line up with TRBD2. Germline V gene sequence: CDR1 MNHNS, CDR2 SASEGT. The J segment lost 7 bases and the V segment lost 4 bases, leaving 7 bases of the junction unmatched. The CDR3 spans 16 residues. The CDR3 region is CASSGRTSGSRNEQFF. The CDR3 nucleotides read TGTGCCAGCAGTGGACGGACTAGCGGGAGTCGGAATGAGCAGTTCTTC.

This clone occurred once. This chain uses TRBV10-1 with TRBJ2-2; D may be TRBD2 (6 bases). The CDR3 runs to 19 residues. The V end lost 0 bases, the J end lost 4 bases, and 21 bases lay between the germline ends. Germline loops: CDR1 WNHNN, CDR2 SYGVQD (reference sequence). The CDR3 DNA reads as TGCGCCAGCAGTGAGTCGAAGGGGAGTTACCCCGGGGGCACCGGGGAGCTGTTTTTT. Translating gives CASSESKGSYPGGTGELFF.

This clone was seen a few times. CDR3 sequence: CASSQGIGRDNEQFF. CDR3 in DNA: TGTGCCAGCAGCCAAGGGATCGGGAGGGACAATGAGCAGTTCTTC. The rearrangement joins TRBV3-1 (or the pseudogene TRBV3-2) to TRBJ2-1, with TRBD2 matching 8 bases. The germline V gene encodes CDR1 LGHDT and CDR2 YNNKEL (reference sequence). This CDR3 spans 15 amino acids. The V segment lost 1 base and the J segment 5 bases; nucleotides outside the gene matches: 4.

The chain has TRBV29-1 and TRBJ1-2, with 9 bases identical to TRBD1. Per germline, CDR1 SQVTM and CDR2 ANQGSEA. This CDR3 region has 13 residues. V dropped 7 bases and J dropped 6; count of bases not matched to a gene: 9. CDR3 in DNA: TGCAGCGCACCGGGACAGGGAACTGATGGCTACACCTTC. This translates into CSAPGQGTDGYTF.

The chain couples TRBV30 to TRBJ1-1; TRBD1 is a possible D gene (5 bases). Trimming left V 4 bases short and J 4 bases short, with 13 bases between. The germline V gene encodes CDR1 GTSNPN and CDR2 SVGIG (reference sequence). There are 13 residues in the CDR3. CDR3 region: CAWTDRGGTEAFF. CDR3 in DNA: TGTGCCTGGACCGACCGGGGGGGCACTGAAGCTTTCTTT.

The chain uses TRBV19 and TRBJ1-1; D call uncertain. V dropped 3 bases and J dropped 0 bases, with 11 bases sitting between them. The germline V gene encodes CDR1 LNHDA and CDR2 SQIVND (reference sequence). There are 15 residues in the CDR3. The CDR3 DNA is TGTGCCAGTAGTATTGGGGTCGGGGTGAACACTGAAGCTTTCTTT. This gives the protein CASSIGVGVNTEAFF.

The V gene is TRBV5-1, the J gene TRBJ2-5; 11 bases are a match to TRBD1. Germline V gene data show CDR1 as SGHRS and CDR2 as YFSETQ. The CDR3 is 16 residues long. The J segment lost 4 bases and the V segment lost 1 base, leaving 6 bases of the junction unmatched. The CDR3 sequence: CASSLIGTGGRETQYF. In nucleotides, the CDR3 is TGCGCCAGCAGCTTGATCGGGACAGGGGGACGAGAGACCCAGTACTTC.

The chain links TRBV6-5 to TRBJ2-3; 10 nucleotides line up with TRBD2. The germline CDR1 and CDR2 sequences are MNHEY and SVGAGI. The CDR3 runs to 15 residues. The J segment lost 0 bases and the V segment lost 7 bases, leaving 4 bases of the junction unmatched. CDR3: CASKTSGTSTDTQYF. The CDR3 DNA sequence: TGTGCCAGCAAAACTAGCGGGACTAGCACAGATACGCAGTATTTT.

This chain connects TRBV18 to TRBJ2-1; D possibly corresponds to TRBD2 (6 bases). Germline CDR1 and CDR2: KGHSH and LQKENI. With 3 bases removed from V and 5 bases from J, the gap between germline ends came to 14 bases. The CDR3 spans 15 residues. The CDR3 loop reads CASSPASGLDNEQFF. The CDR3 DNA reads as TGTGCCAGCTCACCGGCGAGCGGGTTAGACAATGAGCAGTTCTTC.

The CDR3 region has the DNA TGTGCCAGCAGCCAAAGGGGCCTCTCAAAGAGCTACGAGCAGTACTTC. Its translation is CASSQRGLSKSYEQYF. The chain combines TRBV14 with TRBJ2-7, with D maybe TRBD1 (5 bases). Germline CDR1 is SGHDN and CDR2 is FVKESK. CDR3 length: 16 residues. V dropped 2 bases and J dropped 3 bases, with 17 bases sitting between them.

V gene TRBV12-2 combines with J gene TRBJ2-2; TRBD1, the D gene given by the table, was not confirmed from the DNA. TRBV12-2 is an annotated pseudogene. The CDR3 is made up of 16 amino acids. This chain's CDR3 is CASRLPGQGSTGELFF. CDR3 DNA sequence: TGTGCAAGTCGCTTACCTGGACAGGGGAGCACCGGGGAGCTGTTTTTT.

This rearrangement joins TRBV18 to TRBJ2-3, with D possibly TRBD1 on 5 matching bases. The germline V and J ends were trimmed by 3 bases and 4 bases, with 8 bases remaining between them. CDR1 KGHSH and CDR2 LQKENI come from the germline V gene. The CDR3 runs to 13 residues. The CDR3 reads CASSPREADTQYF. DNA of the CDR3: TGTGCCAGCTCACCCAGGGAAGCAGATACGCAGTATTTT.

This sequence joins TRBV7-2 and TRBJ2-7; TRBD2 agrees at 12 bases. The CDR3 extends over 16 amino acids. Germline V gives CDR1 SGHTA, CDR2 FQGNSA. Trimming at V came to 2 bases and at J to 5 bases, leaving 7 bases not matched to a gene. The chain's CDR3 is CASSLLAGGSGDEQYF. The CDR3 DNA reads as TGTGCCAGCAGCTTACTAGCGGGAGGGTCGGGTGACGAGCAGTACTTC.

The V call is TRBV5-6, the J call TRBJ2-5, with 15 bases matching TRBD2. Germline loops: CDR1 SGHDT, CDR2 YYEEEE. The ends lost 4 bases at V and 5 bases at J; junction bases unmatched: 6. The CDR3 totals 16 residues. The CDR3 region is CASSRTSGRAGETQYF. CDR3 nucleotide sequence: TGTGCCAGCAGCCGGACTAGCGGGAGGGCCGGCGAGACCCAGTACTTC.

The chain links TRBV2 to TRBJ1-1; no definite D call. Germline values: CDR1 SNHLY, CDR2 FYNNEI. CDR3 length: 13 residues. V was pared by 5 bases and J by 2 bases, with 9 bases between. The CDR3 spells CASSQEVNTEAFF. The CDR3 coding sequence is TGTGCCAGCAGTCAGGAGGTTAACACTGAAGCTTTCTTT.

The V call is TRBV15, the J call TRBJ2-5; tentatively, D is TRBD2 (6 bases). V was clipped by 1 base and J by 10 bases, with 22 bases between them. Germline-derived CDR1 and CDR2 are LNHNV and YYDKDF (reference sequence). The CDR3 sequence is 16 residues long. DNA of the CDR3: TGTGCCACCAGCAGAGCTAACCTAGCGCTGGGTGGGGGCCAGTACTTC. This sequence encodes CATSRANLALGGGQYF.

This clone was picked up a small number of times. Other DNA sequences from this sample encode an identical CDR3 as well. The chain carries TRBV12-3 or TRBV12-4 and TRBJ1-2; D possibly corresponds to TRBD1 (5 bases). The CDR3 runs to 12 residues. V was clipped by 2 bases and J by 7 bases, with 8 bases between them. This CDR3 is CASSLSGFGYTF. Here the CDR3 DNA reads TGTGCCAGCAGTTTATCAGGGTTTGGCTACACCTTC.

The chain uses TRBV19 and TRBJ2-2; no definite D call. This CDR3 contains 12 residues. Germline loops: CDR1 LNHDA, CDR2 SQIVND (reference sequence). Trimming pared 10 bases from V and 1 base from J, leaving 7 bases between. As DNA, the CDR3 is TGTGCCACCCTAAGGAACACCGGGGAGCTGTTTTTT. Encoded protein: CATLRNTGELFF.

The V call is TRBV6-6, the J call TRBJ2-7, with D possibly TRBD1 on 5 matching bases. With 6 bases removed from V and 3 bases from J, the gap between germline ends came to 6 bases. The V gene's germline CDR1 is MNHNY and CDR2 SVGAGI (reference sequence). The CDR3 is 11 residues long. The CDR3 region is CASSDSYEQYF. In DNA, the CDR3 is TGTGCCAGCAGCGACAGCTACGAGCAGTACTTC.

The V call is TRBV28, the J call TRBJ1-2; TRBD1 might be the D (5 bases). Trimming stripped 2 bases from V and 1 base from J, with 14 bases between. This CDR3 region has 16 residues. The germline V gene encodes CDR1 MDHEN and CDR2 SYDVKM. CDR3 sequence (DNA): TGTGCCAGCAGTTTAGACAGAAACCAATTTAACTATGGCTACACCTTC. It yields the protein CASSLDRNQFNYGYTF.

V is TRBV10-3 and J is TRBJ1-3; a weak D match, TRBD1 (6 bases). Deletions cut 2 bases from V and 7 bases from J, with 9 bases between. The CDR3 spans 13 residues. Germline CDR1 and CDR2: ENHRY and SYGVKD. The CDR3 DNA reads TGTGCCATCAGTGAGGGGGGCTTCAACACCATATATTTT. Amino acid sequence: CAISEGGFNTIYF.

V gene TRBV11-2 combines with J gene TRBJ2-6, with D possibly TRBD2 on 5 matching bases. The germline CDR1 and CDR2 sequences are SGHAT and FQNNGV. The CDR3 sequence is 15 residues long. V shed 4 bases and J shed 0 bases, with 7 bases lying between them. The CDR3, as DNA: TGTGCCAGCAGCTCAGGACTCTCTGGGGCCAACGTCCTGACTTTC. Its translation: CASSSGLSGANVLTF. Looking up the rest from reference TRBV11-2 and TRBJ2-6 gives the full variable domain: EAGVAQSPRYKIIEKRQSVAFWCNPISGHATLYWYQQILGQGPKLLIQFQNNGVVDDSQLPKDRFSAERLKGVDSTLKIQPAKLEDSAVYLCASSSGLSGANVLTFGAGSRLTVL.

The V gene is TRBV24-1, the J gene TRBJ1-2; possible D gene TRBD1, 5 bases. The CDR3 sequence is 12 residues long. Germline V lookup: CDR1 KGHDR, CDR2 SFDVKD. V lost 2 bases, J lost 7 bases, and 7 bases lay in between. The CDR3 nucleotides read TGTGCCACCAGTGATTCAGGGTCTGGCTACACCTTC. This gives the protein CATSDSGSGYTF.